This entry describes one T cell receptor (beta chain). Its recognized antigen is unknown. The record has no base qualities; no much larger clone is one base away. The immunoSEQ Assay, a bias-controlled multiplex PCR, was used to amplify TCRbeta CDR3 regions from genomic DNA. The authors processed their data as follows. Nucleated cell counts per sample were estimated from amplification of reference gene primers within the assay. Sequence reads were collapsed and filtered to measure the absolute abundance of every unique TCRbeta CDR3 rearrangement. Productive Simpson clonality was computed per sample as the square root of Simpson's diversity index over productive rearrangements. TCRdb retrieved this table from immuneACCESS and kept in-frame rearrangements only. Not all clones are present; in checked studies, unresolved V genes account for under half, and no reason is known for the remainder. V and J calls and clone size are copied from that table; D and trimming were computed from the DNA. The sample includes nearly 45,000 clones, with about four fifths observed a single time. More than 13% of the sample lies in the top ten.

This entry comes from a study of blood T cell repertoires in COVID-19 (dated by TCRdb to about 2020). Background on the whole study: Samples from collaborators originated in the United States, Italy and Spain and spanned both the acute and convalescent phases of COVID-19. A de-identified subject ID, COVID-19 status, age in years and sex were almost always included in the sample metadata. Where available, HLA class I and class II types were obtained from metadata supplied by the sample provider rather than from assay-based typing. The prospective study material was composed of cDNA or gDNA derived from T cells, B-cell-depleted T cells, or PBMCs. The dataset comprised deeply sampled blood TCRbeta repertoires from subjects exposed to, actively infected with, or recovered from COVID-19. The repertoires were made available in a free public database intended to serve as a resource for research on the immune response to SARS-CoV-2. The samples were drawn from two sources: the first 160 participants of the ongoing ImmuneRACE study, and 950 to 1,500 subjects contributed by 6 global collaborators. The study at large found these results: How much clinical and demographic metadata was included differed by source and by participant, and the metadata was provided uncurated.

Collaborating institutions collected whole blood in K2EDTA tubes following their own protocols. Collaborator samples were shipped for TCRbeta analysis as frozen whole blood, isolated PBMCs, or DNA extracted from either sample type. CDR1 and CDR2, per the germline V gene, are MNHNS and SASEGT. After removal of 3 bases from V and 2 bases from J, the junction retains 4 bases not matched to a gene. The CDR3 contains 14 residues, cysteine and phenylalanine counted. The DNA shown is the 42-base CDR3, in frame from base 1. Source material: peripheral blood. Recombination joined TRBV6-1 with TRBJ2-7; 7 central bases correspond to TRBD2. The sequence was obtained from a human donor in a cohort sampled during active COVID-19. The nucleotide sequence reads TGTGCCAGCAGTGAGGGGGGGGATCCCTACGAGCAGTACTTC. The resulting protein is CASSEGGDPYEQYF.